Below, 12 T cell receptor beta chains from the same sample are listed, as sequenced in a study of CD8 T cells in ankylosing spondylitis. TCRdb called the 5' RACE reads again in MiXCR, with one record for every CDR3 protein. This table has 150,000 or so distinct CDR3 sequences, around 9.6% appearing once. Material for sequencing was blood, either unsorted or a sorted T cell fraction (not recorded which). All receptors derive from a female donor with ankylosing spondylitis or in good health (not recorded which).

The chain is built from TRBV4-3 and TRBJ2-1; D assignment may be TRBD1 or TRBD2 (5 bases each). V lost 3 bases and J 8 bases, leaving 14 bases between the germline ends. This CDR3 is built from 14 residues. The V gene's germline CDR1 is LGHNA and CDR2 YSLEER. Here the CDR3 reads CASSHAPRDDEQFF. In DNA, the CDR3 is TGCGCCAGCAGCCACGCCCCCAGGGACGATGAGCAGTTCTTC.

In DNA, the CDR3 is TGTGCCACCAGCAGAGGAGTGCAAGGGGTTAATCGCAATGAGCAGTTCTTC. Translated, it gives CATSRGVQGVNRNEQFF. J is TRBJ2-1 and V is TRBV15; tentative D call: TRBD1 (5 bases). V lost 1 base to trimming and J lost 6 bases, with 19 bases between them. The CDR3 loop spans 17 amino acids. Germline CDR1 and CDR2: LNHNV and YYDKDF (reference sequence).

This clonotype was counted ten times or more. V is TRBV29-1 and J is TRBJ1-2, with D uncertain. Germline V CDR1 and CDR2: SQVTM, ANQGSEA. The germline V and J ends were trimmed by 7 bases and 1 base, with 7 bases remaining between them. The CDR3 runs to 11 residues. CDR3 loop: CSAPYNYGYTF. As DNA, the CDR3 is TGCAGCGCTCCTTATAACTATGGCTACACCTTC.

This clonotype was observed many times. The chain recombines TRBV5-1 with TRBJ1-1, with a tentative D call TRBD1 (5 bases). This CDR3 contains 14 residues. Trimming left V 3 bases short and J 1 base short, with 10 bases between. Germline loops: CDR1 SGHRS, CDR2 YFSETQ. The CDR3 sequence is CASSWAGANTEAFF. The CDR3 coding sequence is TGCGCCAGCAGCTGGGCCGGGGCGAACACTGAAGCTTTCTTT.

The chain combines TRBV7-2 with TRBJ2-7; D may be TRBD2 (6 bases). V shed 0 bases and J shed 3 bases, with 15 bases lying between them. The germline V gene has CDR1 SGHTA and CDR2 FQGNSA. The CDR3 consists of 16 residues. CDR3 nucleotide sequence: TGTGCCAGCAGCTTAGCGGGAGTGGGGGGAATCTACGAGCAGTACTTC. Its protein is CASSLAGVGGIYEQYF.

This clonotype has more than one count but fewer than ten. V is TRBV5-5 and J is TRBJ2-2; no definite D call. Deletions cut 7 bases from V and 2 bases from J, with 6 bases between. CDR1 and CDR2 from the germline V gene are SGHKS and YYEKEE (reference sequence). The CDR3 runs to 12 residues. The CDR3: CASGPNTGELFF. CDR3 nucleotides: TGTGCCAGCGGTCCAAACACCGGGGAGCTGTTTTTT.

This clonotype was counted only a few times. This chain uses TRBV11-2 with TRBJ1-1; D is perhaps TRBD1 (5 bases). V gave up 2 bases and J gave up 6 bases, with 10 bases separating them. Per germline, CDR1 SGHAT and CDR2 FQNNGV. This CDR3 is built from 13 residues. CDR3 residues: CASSLMGGSEAFF. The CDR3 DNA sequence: TGTGCCAGCAGCTTAATGGGGGGGTCTGAAGCTTTCTTT. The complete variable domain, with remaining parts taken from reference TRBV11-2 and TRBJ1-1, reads EAGVAQSPRYKIIEKRQSVAFWCNPISGHATLYWYQQILGQGPKLLIQFQNNGVVDDSQLPKDRFSAERLKGVDSTLKIQPAKLEDSAVYLCASSLMGGSEAFFGQGTRLTVV.

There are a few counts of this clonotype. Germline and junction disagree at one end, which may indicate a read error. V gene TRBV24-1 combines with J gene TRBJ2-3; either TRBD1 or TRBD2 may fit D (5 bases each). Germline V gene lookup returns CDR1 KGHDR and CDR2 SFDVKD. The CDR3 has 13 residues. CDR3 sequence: CATGDGYTNTQYF. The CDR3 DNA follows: TGTGCCACCGGGGACGGATACACAAATACGCAGTATTTT.

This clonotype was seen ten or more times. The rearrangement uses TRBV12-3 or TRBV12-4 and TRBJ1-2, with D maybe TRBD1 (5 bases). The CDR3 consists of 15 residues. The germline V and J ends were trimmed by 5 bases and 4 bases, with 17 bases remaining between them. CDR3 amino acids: CASSPDSEYLYGYTF. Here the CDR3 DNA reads TGTGCCAGCAGTCCCGACAGCGAATACCTCTATGGCTACACCTTC.

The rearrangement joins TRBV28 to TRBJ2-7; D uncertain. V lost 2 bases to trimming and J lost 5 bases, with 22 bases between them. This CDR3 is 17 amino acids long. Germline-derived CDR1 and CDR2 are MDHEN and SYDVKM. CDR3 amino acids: CASSLGLGMDSRNEQYF. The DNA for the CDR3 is TGTGCCAGCAGTTTAGGCCTAGGAATGGATTCCCGGAACGAGCAGTACTTC.

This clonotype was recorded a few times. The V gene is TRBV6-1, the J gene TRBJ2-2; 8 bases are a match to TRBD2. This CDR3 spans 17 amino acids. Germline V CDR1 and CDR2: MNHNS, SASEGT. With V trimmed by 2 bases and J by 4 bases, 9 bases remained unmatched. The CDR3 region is CASSESGGGLGTGELFF. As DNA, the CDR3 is TGTGCCAGCAGTGAATCCGGGGGGGGGCTAGGCACCGGGGAGCTGTTTTTT.

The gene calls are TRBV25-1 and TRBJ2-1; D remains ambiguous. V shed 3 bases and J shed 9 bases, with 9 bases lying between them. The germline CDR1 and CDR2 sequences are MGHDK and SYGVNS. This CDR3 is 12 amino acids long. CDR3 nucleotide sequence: TGTGCCAGCAGTGAGCTCCATGGTGAGCAGTTCTTC. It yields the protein CASSELHGEQFF.